This TCR beta chain was captured in a study of blood T cell repertoires in COVID-19 (TCRdb year 2020). Concerning the study at large: Samples covering the acute and convalescent phases of COVID-19 were provided by collaborators in the United States, Italy and Spain. Where available, HLA class I and class II types were taken from metadata supplied by the sample provider and were not determined by assay-based typing. Nearly every sample came with metadata listing a de-identified subject ID, COVID-19 status, age in years and sex. The samples were drawn from the first 160 participants of the ongoing ImmuneRACE study and from 1,254 subjects provided by 6 global collaborators. Subjects who had been exposed to COVID-19, were actively infected with it, or had recovered from it provided the deeply sampled blood TCRbeta repertoires that made up the dataset. The repertoires were released in a freely available public database meant as a resource for research on the immune response to SARS-CoV-2. The prospective study material was composed of cDNA or gDNA derived from T cells, B-cell-depleted T cells, or PBMCs. What the study reported, not specific to this receptor: Clinical and demographic metadata were provided uncurated, with the amount varying by source and participant.

A word on this clone: Its antigen remains unidentified. No clone much larger than this one lies a single base away; base qualities are absent.

Whole blood was collected in K2EDTA tubes by collaborating institutions according to the institutions' own protocols. Collaborator samples were shipped for TCRbeta analysis as frozen whole blood, isolated PBMCs, or DNA extracted from either sample type. TCRbeta CDR3 regions were amplified from genomic DNA using the immunoSEQ Assay, a bias-controlled multiplex PCR. In the authors' own workflow: The number of nucleated cells in each sample was estimated by amplification of reference gene primers within the assay. To quantify the absolute abundance of each unique TCRbeta CDR3 rearrangement, sequence reads were collapsed and filtered. For each sample, productive Simpson clonality was calculated as the square root of Simpson's diversity index over productive rearrangements. TCRdb provides this immuneACCESS table in a form limited to in-frame rearrangements. Some clones are lacking; in checked studies, under half of them reflect an unresolved V gene, and why the rest are absent is not known. D and trimming come from the DNA, and the V and J calls and clone size come from that table. The table for this sample lists about 85,000 clones; roughly nine tenths of them were counted only once. More than 4.5% of the sample goes to the ten largest clones.

From its cysteine to its phenylalanine, the CDR3 spans 15 amino acids. The only DNA kept is the CDR3, 45 bases in frame from the first base. The germline V end is reduced by 5 bases and the J end by 7 bases; junction bases left unmatched: 10. CDR1 and CDR2 were assigned from the germline V gene as SGHVS and FNYEAQ. The sequenced sample consisted of peripheral blood. The chain was built from TRBV7-6 and TRBJ1-5, with 8 middle bases fitting TRBD1. The TCR sequence derives from a man aged 55 to 69 with acute or convalescent COVID-19. The DNA reads TGTGCCAGCAGCCGCGGACAGGGAGGCGACCAGCCCCAGCATTTT. It is translated as CASSRGQGGDQPQHF.